The 22 T cell receptor beta chains given below trace back to one sample, sequenced in a study of T cells and Merkel cell carcinoma outcomes. Some clones are missing from TCRdb's copy, which holds only in-frame ones; the method was immunoSEQ multiplex PCR. This table has approximately 6,300 clones, 77% appearing once. The material sequenced was tumor tissue from Merkel cell carcinoma. Receptors were obtained from a human donor with Merkel cell carcinoma.

The genes are TRBV28 and TRBJ1-5, with D hard to call. The V gene lost 7 bases and the J gene lost 0 bases, with 10 bases spanning the gap. From germline, CDR1 is MDHEN and CDR2 SYDVKM. This CDR3 has 14 residues. The CDR3 DNA reads TGTGCCAGCATGTCATTATATAGCAATCAGCCCCAGCATTTT. Its translation: CASMSLYSNQPQHF.

This rearrangement joins TRBV6-1 to TRBJ2-7; weak D call: TRBD2 (6 bases). Germline assignment: CDR1 MNHNS and CDR2 SASEGT. This CDR3 has 13 amino acids. Trimming pared 10 bases from V and 2 bases from J, leaving 15 bases between. The CDR3 DNA follows: TGTGCCACCCTCCCTGGAGGGGCCTACGAGCAGTACTTC. Translating it yields CATLPGGAYEQYF.

The chain joins TRBV6-1 to TRBJ1-1; D is undetermined. V lost 6 bases and J 1 base, leaving 3 bases between the germline ends. The CDR3 extends over 11 amino acids. The germline V gene encodes CDR1 MNHNS and CDR2 SASEGT. The CDR3 sequence is CASRTNTEAFF. Written as DNA, the CDR3 is TGTGCCAGCAGAACGAACACTGAAGCTTTCTTT.

The rearrangement joins TRBV4-2 to TRBJ2-2; D uncertain. The CDR3 covers 15 residues. Germline-derived CDR1 and CDR2 are LGHNA and YNFKEQ. Trimming removed 0 bases at V and 6 bases at J, with 11 bases between. The CDR3 coding sequence is TGTGCCAGCAGCCAAGATTCGGCGCAGGCCGGGGAGCTGTTTTTT. It is translated as CASSQDSAQAGELFF.

The gene calls are TRBV30 and TRBJ2-1; possibly TRBD2 for D (6 bases). Between the trimmed V and J ends, which lost 0 bases and 8 bases, there was a span of 17 bases. Germline CDR1 and CDR2: GTSNPN and SVGIG (reference sequence). The CDR3 consists of 15 residues. The chain's CDR3 is CAWSVIRGTGDEQFF. The CDR3 nucleotides are TGTGCCTGGAGTGTAATTCGGGGGACTGGCGATGAGCAGTTCTTC.

The rearrangement uses TRBV29-1 and TRBJ1-5; 7 positions match TRBD1. Trimming cost V 7 bases and J 1 base; bases outside gene matches: 10. Per the germline V gene, CDR1 is SQVTM and CDR2 is ANQGSEA. The CDR3 is 15 residues long. CDR3 in amino acids: CSAGSGTESNQPQHF. CDR3 DNA sequence: TGCAGCGCTGGTTCCGGGACAGAAAGCAATCAGCCCCAGCATTTT.

In this sample, this clone turned up a few times. The chain links TRBV27 to TRBJ2-3; 11 nucleotides agree with TRBD2. Germline loops: CDR1 MNHEY, CDR2 SMNVEV (reference sequence). This CDR3 is 19 amino acids long. The junction had 14 bases not matched to a gene; V was cut back by 6 bases and J by 0 bases. The CDR3 protein is CASSPTLAGGPSSTDTQYF. In nucleotides, the CDR3 is TGTGCCAGCAGCCCCACCTTAGCGGGAGGGCCCTCAAGCACAGATACGCAGTATTTT.

The J gene is TRBJ2-5, the V gene TRBV9; TRBD1 agrees at 9 bases. The CDR3 sequence is 14 residues long. Looked up from germline, CDR1 is SGDLS and CDR2 is YYNGEE. J lost 4 bases, V lost 2 bases, and 3 bases had no gene match. The CDR3 reads CASSVSTGGETQYF. The CDR3 region has the DNA TGTGCCAGCAGCGTCTCGACAGGGGGAGAGACCCAGTACTTC.

A single count supports this clone. The CDR3 loop reads CASSPALPRSWGGELFF. The CDR3 coding sequence is TGTGCCAGCAGCCCTGCCCTACCTCGGTCGTGGGGCGGGGAGCTGTTTTTT. The chain combines TRBV7-8 with TRBJ2-2; D not resolved. The CDR3 has 17 amino acids. V was pared by 5 bases and J by 7 bases, with 23 bases between. Germline V gene data show CDR1 as SGHVS and CDR2 as FQNEAQ.

The chain uses TRBV2 and TRBJ2-3, with 9 bases fitting TRBD2. CDR1 SNHLY and CDR2 FYNNEI come from the germline V gene. V shed 1 base and J 2 bases; nucleotides not matched to a gene: 16. This CDR3 contains 20 residues. CDR3 nucleotide sequence: TGTGCCAGCAGTGAAGGTGCTCTAGCGGGGTCACTAACCCTCACAGATACGCAGTATTTT. This translates into CASSEGALAGSLTLTDTQYF.

The V and J genes are TRBV18 and TRBJ2-3; tentative D call: TRBD1 (6 bases). CDR1 and CDR2 from the germline V gene are KGHSH and LQKENI. Trimming cost V 4 bases and J 4 bases, with 15 bases left between them. The CDR3 extends over 15 amino acids. CDR3 in amino acids: CASSRTGTNPDTQYF. In DNA, the CDR3 is TGTGCCAGCTCACGAACCGGGACAAATCCAGATACGCAGTATTTT.

This clone was counted a few times. The chain links TRBV29-1 to TRBJ2-1, with 9 bases lining up with TRBD2. The V gene's germline CDR1 is SQVTM and CDR2 ANQGSEA. This CDR3 contains 16 residues. Germline trimming cut 1 base from V and 4 bases from J; bases unmatched to any gene: 8. In DNA, the CDR3 is TGCAGCGTTGAAGTGGGCGGGAGGGACGCATACAATGAGCAGTTCTTC. This translates into CSVEVGGRDAYNEQFF.

The V gene is TRBV30, the J gene TRBJ1-1; D is unclear. Looked up from germline, CDR1 is GTSNPN and CDR2 is SVGIG (reference sequence). This CDR3 spans 13 amino acids. V lost 3 bases and J 3 bases, leaving 11 bases between the germline ends. In nucleotides, the CDR3 is TGTGCCTGGAGAGTCGGTCCTGACACTGAAGCTTTCTTT. Translation gives CAWRVGPDTEAFF.

Only a few counts were recorded for this clone. This chain links TRBV11-2 with TRBJ2-1, with D unclear. V was pared by 5 bases and J by 4 bases, with 6 bases between. Germline V CDR1 and CDR2: SGHAT, FQNNGV. There are 12 residues in the CDR3. As DNA, the CDR3 is TGTGCCAGCAGCCCAGAGTACAATGAGCAGTTCTTC. Encoded protein: CASSPEYNEQFF.

The chain joins TRBV11-2 to TRBJ2-1, with no clear D. The V end was cut by 6 bases, the J end by 1 base, with 7 bases between. The CDR3 covers 13 residues. CDR1 SGHAT and CDR2 FQNNGV come from the germline V gene. The CDR3 nucleotides are TGTGCCAGCAGTACGGGTTCCTACAATGAGCAGTTCTTC. Protein: CASSTGSYNEQFF.

V usage is TRBV21-1 and J usage is TRBJ2-1; the table calls TRBD1, which could not be checked here. TRBV21-1 is classified as a pseudogene. The CDR3 loop spans 16 amino acids. DNA for the CDR3: TGTGCCAGCCAAATCAACCCCGGGACAGACTACAATGAGCAGTTCTTC. It codes for CASQINPGTDYNEQFF.

This clone was found once. The rearrangement links TRBV27 to TRBJ2-1; 8 bases fit TRBD2. The CDR3 covers 14 residues. V shed 4 bases and J 10 bases; nucleotides not matched to a gene: 9. Per germline, CDR1 MNHEY and CDR2 SMNVEV (reference sequence). The DNA of the CDR3 is TGTGCCAGCAGTTGGACAGCGTCGGGGGGGGAGCAGTTCTTC. It encodes CASSWTASGGEQFF.

CDR3 sequence (DNA): TGTGCCAGCAGAGGAACCGCAGGGGGGGCTGGCTACACCTTC. Translating it yields CASRGTAGGAGYTF. The genes are TRBV5-6 and TRBJ1-2, with 7 positions matching TRBD1. The CDR3 is 14 amino acids. Looked up from germline, CDR1 is SGHDT and CDR2 is YYEEEE. V shed 5 bases and J 7 bases; nucleotides not matched to a gene: 11.

Concerning this clone: Mismatch with germline at one junction end may stem from a read error. This chain uses TRBV15 with TRBJ2-7, with 8 bases fitting TRBD1. This CDR3 is 14 amino acids long. Germline V CDR1 and CDR2: LNHNV, YYDKDF (reference sequence). The DNA of the CDR3 is TGTGCCACCAGAAGAGGACAGGGAACCTACGAGCAGTACTTC. Protein product: CATRRGQGTYEQYF.

To note about this clone: At one boundary the junction diverges from the germline segment, which might be a read error. This sequence joins TRBV28 and TRBJ2-1; D remains ambiguous. Germline V lookup: CDR1 MDHEN, CDR2 SYDVKM. The CDR3 has 11 residues. This chain's CDR3 is CASSLYSEQFF. The CDR3 DNA follows: TGTGCCAGCAGTTTGTACAGTGAGCAGTTCTTC.

The sample holds a few counts of this clone. The rearrangement joins TRBV19 to TRBJ2-7, with D perhaps matching TRBD1 (5 bases). The germline CDR1 and CDR2 sequences are LNHDA and SQIVND (reference sequence). Trimming left V 3 bases short and J 1 base short, with 10 bases between. CDR3 length equals 14 residues. The CDR3 loop is CASSISDSSYEQYF. The CDR3 region has the DNA TGTGCCAGTAGTATTTCCGACAGTTCCTACGAGCAGTACTTC.

The V and J genes are TRBV2 and TRBJ2-2, with 7 bases matching TRBD1. The CDR3 has 15 residues. Losses at the gene ends were 8 bases for V and 5 bases for J; bases not matched to a gene: 11. Germline lookup yields CDR1 SNHLY and CDR2 FYNNEI. The CDR3 sequence: CASVVDQGVTGELFF. The CDR3, as DNA: TGTGCCAGCGTAGTCGACCAGGGGGTGACCGGGGAGCTGTTTTTT.